This T cell receptor beta chain derives from a study of blood T cell repertoires in COVID-19. This table comes from immunoSEQ multiplex PCR, and its TCRdb copy is limited to in-frame clones, with some not included. The repertoire includes tens of thousands of clones, more than 75% of them detected once, and 6.5% to 8.5% sits in the top ten. The V gene lost 3 bases and the J gene lost 2 bases, with 14 bases spanning the gap. CDR3 length equals 16 residues. Germline V gene data show CDR1 as MDHEN and CDR2 as SYDVKM. This TCR came from a man in his fifties or sixties with active or convalescent COVID-19. Sequencing was done on a sample of peripheral blood. V and J are TRBV28 and TRBJ2-1, with D unresolved. The CDR3 DNA reads TGTGCCAGCAGTTTGGCAACAGCATTTCCCTACAATGAGCAGTTCTTC. This translates into CASSLATAFPYNEQFF.